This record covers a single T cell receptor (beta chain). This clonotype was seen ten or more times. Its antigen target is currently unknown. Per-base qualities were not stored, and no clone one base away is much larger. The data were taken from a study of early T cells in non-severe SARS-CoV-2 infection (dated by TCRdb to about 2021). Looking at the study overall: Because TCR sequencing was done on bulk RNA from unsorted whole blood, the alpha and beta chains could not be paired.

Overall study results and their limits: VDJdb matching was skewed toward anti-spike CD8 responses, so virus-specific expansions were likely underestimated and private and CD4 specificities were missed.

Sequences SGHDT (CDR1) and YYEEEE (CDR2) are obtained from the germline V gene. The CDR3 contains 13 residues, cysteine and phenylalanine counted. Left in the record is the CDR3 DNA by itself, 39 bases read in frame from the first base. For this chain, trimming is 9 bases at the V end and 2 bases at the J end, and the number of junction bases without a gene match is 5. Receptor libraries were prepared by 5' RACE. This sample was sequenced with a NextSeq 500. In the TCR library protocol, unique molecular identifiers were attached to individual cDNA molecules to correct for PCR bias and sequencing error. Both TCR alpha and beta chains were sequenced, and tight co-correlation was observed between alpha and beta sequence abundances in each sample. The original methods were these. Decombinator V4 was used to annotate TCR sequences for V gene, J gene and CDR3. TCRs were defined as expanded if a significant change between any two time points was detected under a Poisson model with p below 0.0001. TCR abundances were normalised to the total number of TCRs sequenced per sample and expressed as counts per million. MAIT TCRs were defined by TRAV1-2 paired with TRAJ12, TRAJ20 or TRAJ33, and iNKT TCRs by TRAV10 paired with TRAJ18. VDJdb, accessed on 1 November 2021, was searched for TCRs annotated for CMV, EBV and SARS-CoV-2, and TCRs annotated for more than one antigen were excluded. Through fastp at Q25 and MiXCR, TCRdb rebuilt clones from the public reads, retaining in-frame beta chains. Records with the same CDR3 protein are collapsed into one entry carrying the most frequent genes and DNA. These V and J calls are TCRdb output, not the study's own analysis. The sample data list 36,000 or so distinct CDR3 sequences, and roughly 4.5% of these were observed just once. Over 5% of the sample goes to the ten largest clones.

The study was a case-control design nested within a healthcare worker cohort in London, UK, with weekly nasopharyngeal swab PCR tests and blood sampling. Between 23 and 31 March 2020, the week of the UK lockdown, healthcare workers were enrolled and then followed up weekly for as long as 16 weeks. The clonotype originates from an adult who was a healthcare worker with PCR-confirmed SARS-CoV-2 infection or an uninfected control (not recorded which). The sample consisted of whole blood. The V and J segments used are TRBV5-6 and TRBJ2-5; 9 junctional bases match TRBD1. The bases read TGTGCCACACAAGGACAGGGGCAAGAGACCCAGTACTTC. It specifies CATQGQGQETQYF.